This TCR beta chain emerged from a study of blood T cells in healthy people across ages. The authors ran a second PCR of about 6 to 11 cycles using a sample-barcoded 5' primer and a J-beta primer mix. A single record per CDR3 protein comes from TCRdb applying MiXCR to the 5' RACE reads. The data contain 850,000 to 950,000 distinct CDR3 sequences, around 28% of them singletons. The CDR3 totals 15 residues. Germline values: CDR1 DFQATT, CDR2 SNEGSKA (reference sequence). V was clipped by 6 bases and J by 0 bases, with 17 bases between them. Many counts were recorded for this clonotype. The clonotype was recovered from a woman older than 75 in good health. V and J are TRBV20-1 and TRBJ2-5; D perhaps matches TRBD1 (6 bases). The sample taken for sequencing was blood. CDR3 DNA sequence: TGCAGTGCCCCGGGACAAGGATACCACCAAGAGACCCAGTACTTC. Translated, it gives CSAPGQGYHQETQYF.